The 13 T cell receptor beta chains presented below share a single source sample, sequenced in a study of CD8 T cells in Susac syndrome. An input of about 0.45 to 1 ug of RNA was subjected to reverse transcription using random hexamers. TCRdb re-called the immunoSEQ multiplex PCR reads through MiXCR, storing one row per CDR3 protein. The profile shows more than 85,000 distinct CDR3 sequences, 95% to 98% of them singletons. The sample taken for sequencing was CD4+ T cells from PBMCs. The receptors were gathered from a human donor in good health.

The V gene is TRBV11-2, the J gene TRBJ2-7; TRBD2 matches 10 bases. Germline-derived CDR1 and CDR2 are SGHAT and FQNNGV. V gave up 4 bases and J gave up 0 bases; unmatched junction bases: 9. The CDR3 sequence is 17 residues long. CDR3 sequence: CASSSWTSGTSSYEQYF. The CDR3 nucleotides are TGTGCCAGCAGCTCCTGGACTAGCGGTACCTCCTCCTACGAGCAGTACTTC.

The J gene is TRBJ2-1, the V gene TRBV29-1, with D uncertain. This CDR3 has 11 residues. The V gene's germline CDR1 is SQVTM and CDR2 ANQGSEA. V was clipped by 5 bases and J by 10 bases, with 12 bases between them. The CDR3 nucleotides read TGCAGCGTTCGAAGGGCTCGGGAGCAGTTCTTC. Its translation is CSVRRAREQFF.

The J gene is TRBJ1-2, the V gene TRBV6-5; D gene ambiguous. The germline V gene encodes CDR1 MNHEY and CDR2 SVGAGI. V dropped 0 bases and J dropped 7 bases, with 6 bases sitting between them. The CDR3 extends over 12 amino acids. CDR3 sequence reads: CASSYSLGGYTF. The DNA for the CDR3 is TGTGCCAGCAGTTACTCGCTGGGTGGCTACACCTTC.

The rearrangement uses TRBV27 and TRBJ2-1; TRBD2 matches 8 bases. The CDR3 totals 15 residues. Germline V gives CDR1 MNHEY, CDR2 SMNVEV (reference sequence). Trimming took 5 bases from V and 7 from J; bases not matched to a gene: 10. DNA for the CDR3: TGTGCCAGCAGTCCCGGGGGGGAGCGGGAGAATGAGCAGTTCTTC. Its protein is CASSPGGERENEQFF.

The chain's CDR3 is CSVDRAGEQFF. Here the CDR3 DNA reads TGCAGCGTTGACCGCGCGGGGGAGCAGTTCTTC. The chain recombines TRBV29-1 with TRBJ2-1, with a tentative D call TRBD2 (6 bases). Trimming cost V 3 bases and J 10 bases, with 10 bases left between them. The CDR3 contains 11 residues. Germline CDR1 and CDR2: SQVTM and ANQGSEA.

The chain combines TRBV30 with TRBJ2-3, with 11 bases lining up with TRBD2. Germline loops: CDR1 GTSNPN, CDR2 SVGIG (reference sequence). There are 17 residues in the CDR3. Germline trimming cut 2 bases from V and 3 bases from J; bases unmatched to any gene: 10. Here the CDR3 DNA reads TGTGCCTGGAGTAGGCCTAGCGGGGGGCGCGGGACAGATACGCAGTATTTT. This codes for CAWSRPSGGRGTDTQYF. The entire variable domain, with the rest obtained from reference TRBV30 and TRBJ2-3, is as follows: SQTIHQWPATLVQPVGSPLSLECTVEGTSNPNLYWYRQAAGRGLQLLFYSVGIGQISSEVPQNLSASRPQDRQFILSSKKLLLSDSGFYLCAWSRPSGGRGTDTQYFGPGTRLTVL.

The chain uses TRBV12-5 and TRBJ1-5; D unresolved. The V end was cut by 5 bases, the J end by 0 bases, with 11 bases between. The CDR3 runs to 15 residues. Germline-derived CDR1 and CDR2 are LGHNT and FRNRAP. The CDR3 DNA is TGTGCTAGTGGTAGAGGTCAAAATAGCAATCAGCCCCAGCATTTT. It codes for CASGRGQNSNQPQHF. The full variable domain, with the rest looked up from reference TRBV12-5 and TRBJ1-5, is DARVTQTPRHKVTEMGQEVTMRCQPILGHNTVFWYRQTMMQGLELLAYFRNRAPLDDSGMPKDRFSAEMPDATLATLKIQPSEPRDSAVYFCASGRGQNSNQPQHFGDGTRLSIL.

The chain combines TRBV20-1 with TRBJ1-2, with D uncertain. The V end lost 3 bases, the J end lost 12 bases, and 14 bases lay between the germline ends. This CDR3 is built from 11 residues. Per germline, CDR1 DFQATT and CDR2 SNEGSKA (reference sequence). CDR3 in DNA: TGCAGTGCTAGGAGTCTGGTCGCAGACACCTTC. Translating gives CSARSLVADTF.

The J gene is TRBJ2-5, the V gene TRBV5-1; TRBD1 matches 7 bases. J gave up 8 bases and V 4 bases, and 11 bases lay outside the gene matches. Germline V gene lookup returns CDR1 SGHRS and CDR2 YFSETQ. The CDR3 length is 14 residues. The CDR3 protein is CASSAGTDPETQYF. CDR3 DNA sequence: TGCGCCAGCAGCGCCGGGACAGACCCGGAAACCCAGTACTTC.

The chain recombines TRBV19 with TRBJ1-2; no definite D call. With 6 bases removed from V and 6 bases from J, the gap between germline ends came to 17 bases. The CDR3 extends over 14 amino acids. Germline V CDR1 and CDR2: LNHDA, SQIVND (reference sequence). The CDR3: CASSTGRERNGYTF. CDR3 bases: TGTGCCAGTAGCACTGGACGGGAGAGAAATGGCTACACCTTC.

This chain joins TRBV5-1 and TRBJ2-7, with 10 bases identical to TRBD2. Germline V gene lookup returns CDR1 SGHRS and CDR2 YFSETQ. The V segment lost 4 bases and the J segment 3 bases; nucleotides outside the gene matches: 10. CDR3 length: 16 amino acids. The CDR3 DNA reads TGCGCCAGCAGCCCGGGGGCTAGCGGGAGTGTCTACGAGCAGTACTTC. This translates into CASSPGASGSVYEQYF.

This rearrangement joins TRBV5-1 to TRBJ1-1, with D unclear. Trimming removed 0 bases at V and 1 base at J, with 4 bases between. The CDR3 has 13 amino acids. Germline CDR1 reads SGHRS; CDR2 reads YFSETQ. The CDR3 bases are TGCGCCAGCAGCTTGGTCCCGAACACTGAAGCTTTCTTT. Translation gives CASSLVPNTEAFF.

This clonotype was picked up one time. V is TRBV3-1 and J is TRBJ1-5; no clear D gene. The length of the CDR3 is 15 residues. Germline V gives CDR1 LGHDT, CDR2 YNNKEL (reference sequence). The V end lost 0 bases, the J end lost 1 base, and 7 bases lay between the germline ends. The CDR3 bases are TGTGCCAGCAGCCAAGAGTACCCAAGCAATCAGCCCCAGCATTTT. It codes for CASSQEYPSNQPQHF. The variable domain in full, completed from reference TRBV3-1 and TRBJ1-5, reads DTAVSQTPKYLVTQMGNDKSIKCEQNLGHDTMYWYKQDSKKFLKIMFSYNNKELIINETVPNRFSPKSPDKAHLNLHINSLELGDSAVYFCASSQEYPSNQPQHFGDGTRLSIL.